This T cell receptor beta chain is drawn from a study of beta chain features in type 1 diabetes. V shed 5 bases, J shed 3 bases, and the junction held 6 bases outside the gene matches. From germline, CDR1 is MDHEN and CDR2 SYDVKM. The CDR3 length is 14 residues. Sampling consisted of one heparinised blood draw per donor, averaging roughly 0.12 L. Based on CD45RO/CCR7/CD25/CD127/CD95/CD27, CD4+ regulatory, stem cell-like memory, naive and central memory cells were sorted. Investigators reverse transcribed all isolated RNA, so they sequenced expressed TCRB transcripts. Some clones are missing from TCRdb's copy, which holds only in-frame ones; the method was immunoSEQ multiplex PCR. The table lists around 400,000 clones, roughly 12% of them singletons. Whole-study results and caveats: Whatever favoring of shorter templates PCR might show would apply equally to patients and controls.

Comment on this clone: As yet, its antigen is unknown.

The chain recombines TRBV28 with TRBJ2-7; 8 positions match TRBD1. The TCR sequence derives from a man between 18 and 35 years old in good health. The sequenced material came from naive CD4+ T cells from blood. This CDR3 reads CASSGTGAYYEQYF. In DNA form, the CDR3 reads TGTGCCAGCAGTGGGACAGGTGCCTACTACGAGCAGTACTTC.